These 18 T cell receptor beta chains share one sample of origin, sequenced in a study of OX40 agonist ivuxolimab in advanced cancers. Assay: immunoSEQ multiplex PCR; the TCRdb copy retains only in-frame clones and omits some. The sample consists of around 100,000 clones, around nine tenths of them appearing once. This specimen was CD4+ or CD8+ T cells sorted from blood, taken in a trial of the OX40 agonist ivuxolimab. Source of these receptors: an adult with an advanced solid tumor such as melanoma, head and neck, liver or kidney cancer.

This chain joins TRBV9 and TRBJ2-5, with D unresolved. V lost 0 bases, J lost 5 bases, and 14 bases lay in between. The CDR3 covers 15 residues. Germline assignment: CDR1 SGDLS and CDR2 YYNGEE. In nucleotides, the CDR3 is TGTGCCAGCAGCGTAGGCGTCTCCCCCGGGGAGACCCAGTACTTC. Amino acid sequence: CASSVGVSPGETQYF.

The chain has TRBV6-5 and TRBJ2-7; TRBD2 aligns across 8 bases. The germline V gene has CDR1 MNHEY and CDR2 SVGAGI. The CDR3 contains 14 residues. The V gene end was trimmed by 7 bases and the J gene end by 1 base; junction bases not matched to a gene: 6. The CDR3 sequence is CASILTGGSYEQYF. The CDR3 coding sequence is TGTGCCAGCATCCTAACGGGGGGGTCCTACGAGCAGTACTTC.

The chain recombines TRBV13 with TRBJ2-5, with D possibly being TRBD2 (6 bases). In germline, CDR1 is PRHDT, CDR2 FYEKMQ (reference sequence). Trimming took 2 bases from V and 5 from J, leaving 27 bases between them. The CDR3 totals 19 residues. In DNA form, the CDR3 reads TGTGCCAGCAGCTTAAGCCTCCTAAACGCTGGAGGGTTGCGGGAGACCCAGTACTTC. Protein sequence: CASSLSLLNAGGLRETQYF. Variable domain in full (rest from reference TRBV13 and TRBJ2-5): AAGVIQSPRHLIKEKRETATLKCYPIPRHDTVYWYQQGPGQDPQFLISFYEKMQSDKGSIPDRFSAQQFSDYHSELNMSSLELGDSALYFCASSLSLLNAGGLRETQYFGPGTRLLVL.

J is TRBJ1-1 and V is TRBV19; perhaps TRBD1 as D (6 bases). The CDR3 spans 14 residues. Deletions cut 4 bases from V and 1 base from J, with 10 bases between. From germline, CDR1 is LNHDA and CDR2 SQIVND (reference sequence). The CDR3 DNA is TGTGCCAGTAGTACGGGACACCCGAACACTGAAGCTTTCTTT. Amino acids: CASSTGHPNTEAFF.

CDR3 DNA: TGTGCCAGCAGTTACTCGGGCATCTACGAGCAGTACTTC. Translating it yields CASSYSGIYEQYF. The V call is TRBV6-5, the J call TRBJ2-7; D ambiguous. Germline-derived CDR1 and CDR2 are MNHEY and SVGAGI. V was trimmed by 0 bases and J by 3 bases, leaving 6 bases between them. CDR3 size: 13 residues.

V gene TRBV10-3 combines with J gene TRBJ2-3, with 10 bases aligning to TRBD2. This CDR3 has 14 residues. V was clipped by 6 bases and J by 6 bases; unmatched bases: 6. CDR1 and CDR2 from the germline V gene are ENHRY and SYGVKD. This CDR3 is CAISSSGRGDTQYF. The CDR3 DNA follows: TGTGCCATCAGCTCGAGCGGGAGGGGGGATACGCAGTATTTT.

The DNA for the CDR3 is TGCGCCAGCAGCCAATCCACTAGCGGAGCTCGAGAGACCCAGTACTTC. It specifies CASSQSTSGARETQYF. The chain recombines TRBV4-3 with TRBJ2-5, with TRBD2 matching over 8 bases. Germline values: CDR1 LGHNA, CDR2 YSLEER. J gave up 4 bases and V 2 bases, and 9 bases lay outside the gene matches. The CDR3 contains 16 residues.

V gene TRBV7-6 combines with J gene TRBJ2-2, with 14 bases lining up with TRBD2. Germline CDR1 is SGHVS and CDR2 is FNYEAQ. The CDR3 is 19 amino acids. J was trimmed by 7 bases and V by 0 bases; bases with no gene match: 10. The CDR3 DNA follows: TGTGCCAGCAGCTTAGCCCCGACTAGCGGGAGGGTAGCAGACGGGGAGCTGTTTTTT. Translating it yields CASSLAPTSGRVADGELFF.

This chain uses TRBV7-3 with TRBJ2-2, with TRBD2 matching 13 bases. This CDR3 spans 22 amino acids. CDR1 and CDR2 from the germline V gene are SGHTA and FQGTGA. With V trimmed by 5 bases and J by 4 bases, 22 bases remained unmatched. CDR3 loop: CASSPGTSGIPIPRGGTGELFF. The DNA of the CDR3 is TGTGCCAGCAGCCCCGGGACTAGCGGGATCCCTATCCCCCGCGGTGGCACCGGGGAGCTGTTTTTT.

The chain recombines TRBV7-8 with TRBJ1-5; D is unclear. Germline-derived CDR1 and CDR2 are SGHVS and FQNEAQ. The CDR3 is 12 amino acids. The V gene lost 1 base and the J gene lost 5 bases, with 3 bases spanning the gap. The CDR3 loop is CASSLVDQPQHF. CDR3 DNA sequence: TGTGCCAGCAGCTTAGTAGATCAGCCCCAGCATTTT.

The chain joins TRBV27 to TRBJ1-5; D call uncertain. CDR3 size: 10 residues. With 6 bases removed from V and 6 bases from J, the gap between germline ends came to 3 bases. Germline V CDR1 and CDR2: MNHEY, SMNVEV (reference sequence). The CDR3 DNA reads TGTGCCAGCAGAGGTCAGCCCCAGCATTTT. It yields the protein CASRGQPQHF.

This rearrangement joins TRBV19 to TRBJ2-7, with a possible D match to TRBD1 (6 bases). The CDR3 loop spans 14 amino acids. The V and J ends lost 5 bases and 1 base respectively, with 12 bases between them. Germline V gene lookup returns CDR1 LNHDA and CDR2 SQIVND (reference sequence). CDR3 loop: CASSFRDTSYEQYF. For the CDR3, the DNA is TGTGCCAGTAGTTTCCGGGACACTTCCTACGAGCAGTACTTC. Complete variable domain (other parts from reference TRBV19 and TRBJ2-7): DGGITQSPKYLFRKEGQNVTLSCEQNLNHDAMYWYRQDPGQGLRLIYYSQIVNDFQKGDIAEGYSVSREKKESFPLTVTSAQKNPTAFYLCASSFRDTSYEQYFGPGTRLTVT.

The CDR3 sequence: CASSLQNGREGETQYF. In nucleotides, the CDR3 is TGTGCCAGCAGCCTACAAAACGGGCGGGAGGGGGAGACCCAGTACTTC. The J gene is TRBJ2-5, the V gene TRBV9; 9 nucleotides agree with TRBD2. V shed 4 bases and J 5 bases; nucleotides not matched to a gene: 12. The CDR3 has 16 residues. Germline CDR1 is SGDLS and CDR2 is YYNGEE. Full variable domain (outside the CDR3, taken from reference TRBV9 and TRBJ2-5): DSGVTQTPKHLITATGQRVTLRCSPRSGDLSVYWYQQSLDQGLQFLIQYYNGEERAKGNILERFSAQQFPDLHSELNLSSLELGDSALYFCASSLQNGREGETQYFGPGTRLLVL.

This rearrangement joins TRBV28 to TRBJ1-5, with 8 bases lining up with TRBD1. V was pared by 2 bases and J by 2 bases, with 17 bases of the junction left unmatched. Per germline, CDR1 MDHEN and CDR2 SYDVKM. The CDR3 spans 20 residues. The DNA for the CDR3 is TGTGCCAGCAGTTTACAAGGGGGGCGACAGGGGCGAGCCCGCAATCAGCCCCAGCATTTT. Translating gives CASSLQGGRQGRARNQPQHF.

The J gene is TRBJ2-5, the V gene TRBV5-6; unclear D gene. Germline CDR1 reads SGHDT; CDR2 reads YYEEEE. There are 15 residues in the CDR3. V lost 2 bases to trimming and J lost 0 bases, with 11 bases between them. CDR3 loop: CASSLRRTHQETQYF. CDR3 sequence (DNA): TGTGCCAGCAGCTTAAGACGGACGCACCAAGAGACCCAGTACTTC.

The chain uses TRBV7-9 and TRBJ2-2, with D maybe TRBD1 (6 bases). This CDR3 comprises 16 residues. CDR1 and CDR2 (germline): SEHNR, FQNEAQ (reference sequence). The V end was cut by 6 bases, the J end by 1 base, with 15 bases between. CDR3 region: CASREDRTLNTGELFF. The DNA for the CDR3 is TGTGCCAGCAGAGAAGACAGGACTCTGAACACCGGGGAGCTGTTTTTT.

V gene TRBV6-5 combines with J gene TRBJ1-1; tentative D call: TRBD1 (5 bases). Germline V lookup: CDR1 MNHEY, CDR2 SVGAGI. The CDR3 is 15 amino acids. V lost 5 bases, J lost 4 bases, and 17 bases lay in between. CDR3 residues: CASSPTPMGGTEAFF. The CDR3, as DNA: TGTGCCAGCAGTCCAACGCCCATGGGGGGCACTGAAGCTTTCTTT.

The chain is built from TRBV19 and TRBJ2-3; TRBD2 aligns across 14 bases. The CDR3 spans 14 residues. Trimming took 5 bases from V and 7 from J; bases not matched to a gene: 2. Germline lookup yields CDR1 LNHDA and CDR2 SQIVND (reference sequence). CDR3 loop: CASSWTSGRYTQYF. CDR3 DNA sequence: TGTGCCAGTAGTTGGACTAGCGGGAGGTATACGCAGTATTTT. Full variable domain (outside the CDR3, taken from reference TRBV19 and TRBJ2-3): DGGITQSPKYLFRKEGQNVTLSCEQNLNHDAMYWYRQDPGQGLRLIYYSQIVNDFQKGDIAEGYSVSREKKESFPLTVTSAQKNPTAFYLCASSWTSGRYTQYFGPGTRLTVL.